This T cell receptor (beta chain) originates from a study of blood T cell repertoires in COVID-19. In the study overall: Acute and convalescent COVID-19 samples came from the United States, Italy and Spain. PBMCs, B-cell-depleted T cells, or T cells were the source of the cDNA or gDNA that made up the material.

How the authors handled the data: The assay estimated nucleated cells by amplifying reference gene primers. Clones were sequenced by immunoSEQ multiplex PCR, and TCRdb holds only the in-frame ones, with some missing. D and trimming were read from the DNA, whereas the V and J calls and clone size are those reported in that table. The table has nearly 110,000 clones, approximately 80% seen once. This clone was seen only once. The V and J ends lost 4 bases and 2 bases respectively, with 15 bases between them. In germline, CDR1 is SGHNT, CDR2 YYREEE (reference sequence). The CDR3 has 15 amino acids. The TCR comes from a woman aged 60-70 years with acute or convalescent COVID-19. The sample consisted of peripheral blood. This chain joins TRBV5-4 and TRBJ1-2, with D perhaps TRBD1 (6 bases). The CDR3 coding sequence is TGTGCCAGCAGCCGACCGACAGGAGAAAACTATGGCTACACCTTC. It codes for CASSRPTGENYGYTF.